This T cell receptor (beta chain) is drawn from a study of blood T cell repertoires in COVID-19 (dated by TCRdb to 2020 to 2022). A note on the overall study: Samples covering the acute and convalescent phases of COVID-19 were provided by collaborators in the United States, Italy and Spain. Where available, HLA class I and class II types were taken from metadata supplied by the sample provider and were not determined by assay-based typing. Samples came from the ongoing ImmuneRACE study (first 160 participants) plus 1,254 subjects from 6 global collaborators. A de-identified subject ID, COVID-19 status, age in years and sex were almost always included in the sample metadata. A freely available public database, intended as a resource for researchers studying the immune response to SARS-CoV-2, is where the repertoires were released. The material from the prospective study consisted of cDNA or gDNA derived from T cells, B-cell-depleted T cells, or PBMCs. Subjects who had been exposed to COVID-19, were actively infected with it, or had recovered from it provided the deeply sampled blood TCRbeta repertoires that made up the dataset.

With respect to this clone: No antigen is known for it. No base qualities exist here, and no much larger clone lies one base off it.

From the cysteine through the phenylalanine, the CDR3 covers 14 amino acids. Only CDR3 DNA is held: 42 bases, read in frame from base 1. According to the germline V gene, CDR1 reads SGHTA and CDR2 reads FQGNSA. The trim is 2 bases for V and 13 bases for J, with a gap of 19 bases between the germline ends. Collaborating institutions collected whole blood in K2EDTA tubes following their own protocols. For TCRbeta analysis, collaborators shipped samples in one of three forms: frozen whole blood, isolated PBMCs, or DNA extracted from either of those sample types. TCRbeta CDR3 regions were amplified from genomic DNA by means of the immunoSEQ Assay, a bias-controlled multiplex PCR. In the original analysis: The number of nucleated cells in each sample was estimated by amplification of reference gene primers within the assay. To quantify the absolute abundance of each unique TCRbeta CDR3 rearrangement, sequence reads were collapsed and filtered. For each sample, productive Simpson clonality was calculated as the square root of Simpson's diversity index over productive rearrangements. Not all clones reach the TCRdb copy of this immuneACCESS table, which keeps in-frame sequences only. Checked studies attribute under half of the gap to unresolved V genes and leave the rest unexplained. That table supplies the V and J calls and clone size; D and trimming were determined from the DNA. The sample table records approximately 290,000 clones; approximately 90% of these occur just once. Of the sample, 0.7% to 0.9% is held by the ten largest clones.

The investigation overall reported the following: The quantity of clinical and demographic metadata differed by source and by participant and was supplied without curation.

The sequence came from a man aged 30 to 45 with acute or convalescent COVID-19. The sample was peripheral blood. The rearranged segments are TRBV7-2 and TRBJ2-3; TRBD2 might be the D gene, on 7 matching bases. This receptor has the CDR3 CASSLIAGASGEYF. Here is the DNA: TGTGCCAGCAGCTTAATCGCGGGGGCTTCCGGGGAGTATTTT.